The text below deals with one TCR beta chain. Its target is not known. This sample stems from a study of cytomegalovirus exposure and HLA in healthy donors. Study context: Unique TCRs from HLA-typed donors, 70 million to 100 million of them, were held in an early data release. Study findings and constraints: Later work found that TCR association rates differed between HLA loci; DRB1 had the most and HLA-C the fewest. The authors listed over 150 TCR beta chains as cytomegalovirus-associated. Accurate HLA-A and HLA-B prediction from TCR beta sequences was reported for most subjects.

Amplification used 60 Vbeta primers and 13 Jbeta primers. TCRdb's copy holds only in-frame clones and misses some; the assay was immunoSEQ multiplex PCR. The sample has 90,000 to 140,000 clones, roughly three quarters seen once; the top ten hold around 1.3%. The clonotype originates from a man aged 35-49 years in good health and CMV-seronegative. Specimen: PBMCs.

CDR3 amino acids: CASSRRDTSYEQYF. CDR3 sequence (DNA): TGTGCCAGCTCACGCCGGGACACCTCCTACGAGCAGTACTTC. J is TRBJ2-7 and V is TRBV18; possibly TRBD1 for D (6 bases). The CDR3 is made up of 14 amino acids. The V end lost 4 bases, the J end lost 0 bases, and 10 bases lay between the germline ends. CDR1 is KGHSH and CDR2 is LQKENI in the germline V gene.